This T cell receptor (beta chain) is from a study of blood T cell repertoires in COVID-19. This CDR3 comprises 13 residues. Trimming took 4 bases from V and 4 from J, leaving 9 bases between them. Germline-derived CDR1 and CDR2 are SGDLS and YYNGEE. Assay used: immunoSEQ multiplex PCR; TCRdb lists only in-frame clones, some missing. The data contain some 8,000 clones, less than 85% of them singletons. The sequence was obtained from a human donor in a cohort sampled during active COVID-19. Sequences were obtained from peripheral blood. The V call is TRBV9, the J call TRBJ2-1; D perhaps matches TRBD2 (5 bases). The CDR3 protein is CASSRSGYNEQFF. The CDR3, as DNA: TGTGCCAGCAGCAGGTCGGGGTACAATGAGCAGTTCTTC.